The source of this TCR beta chain is a study of blood T cells in healthy people across ages. The study's findings and limits: Any changes in expanded clonotypes were possibly confounded, as donor CMV status remained unknown.

CDR1 and CDR2 from the germline V gene are LGHDT and YNNKEL (reference sequence). Deletions cut 4 bases from V and 3 bases from J, with 12 bases between. CDR3 length equals 15 residues. This clonotype has only one observation. Its cognate antigen is unknown. Combining a sample-barcoded 5' primer with a J-beta primer mix, a second PCR ran for roughly 7 to 12 cycles. One entry per CDR3 protein, called by TCRdb with MiXCR from the 5' RACE reads. The table lists about 760,000 distinct CDR3 sequences, 20% to 25% of them singletons. The data also belong to a second study, concerning T cells of mothers and their children. That paper states: From each mother came over 9.5 million TCR beta CDR3 reads, and from each child came a few million. The data showed no persistent microchimeric T cell clones.

This TCR came from a boy aged 5 to 17 in good health. The chain has TRBV3-1 and TRBJ2-2; possibly TRBD2 for D (5 bases). Sequencing was carried out using blood. CDR3 DNA: TGTGCCAGCAGCCCCCCGGAGGCATACACCGGGGAGCTGTTTTTT. Translating it yields CASSPPEAYTGELFF.